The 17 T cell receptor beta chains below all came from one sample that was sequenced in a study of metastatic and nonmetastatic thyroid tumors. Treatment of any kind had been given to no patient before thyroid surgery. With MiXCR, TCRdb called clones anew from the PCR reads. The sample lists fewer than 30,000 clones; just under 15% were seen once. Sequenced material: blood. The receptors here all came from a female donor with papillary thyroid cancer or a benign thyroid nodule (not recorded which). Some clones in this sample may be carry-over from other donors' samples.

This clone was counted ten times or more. The CDR3 nucleotides read TGTGCCAGCAGTTACTCCGGCGCGGGGTCTAGTGAAGCTTTCTTT. Protein product: CASSYSGAGSSEAFF. The V call is TRBV6-6, the J call TRBJ1-1; D unclear. V was shortened by 0 bases and J by 7 bases, with 15 bases between the two germline ends. The CDR3 loop spans 15 amino acids. Germline lookup yields CDR1 MNHNY and CDR2 SVGAGI (reference sequence).

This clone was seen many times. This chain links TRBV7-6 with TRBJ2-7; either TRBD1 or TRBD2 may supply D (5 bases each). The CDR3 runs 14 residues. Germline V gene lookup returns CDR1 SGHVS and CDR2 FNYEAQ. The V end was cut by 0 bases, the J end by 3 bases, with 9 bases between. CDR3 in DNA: TGTGCCAGCAGCTTAGCGGGGGTTGACTACGAGCAGTACTTC. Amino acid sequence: CASSLAGVDYEQYF.

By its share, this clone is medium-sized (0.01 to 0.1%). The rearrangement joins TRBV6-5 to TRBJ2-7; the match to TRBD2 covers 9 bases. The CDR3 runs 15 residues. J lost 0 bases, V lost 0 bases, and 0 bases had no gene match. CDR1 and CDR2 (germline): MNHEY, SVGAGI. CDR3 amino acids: CASSYSSGSSYEQYF. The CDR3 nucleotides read TGTGCCAGCAGTTACTCTAGCGGGAGCTCCTACGAGCAGTACTTC.

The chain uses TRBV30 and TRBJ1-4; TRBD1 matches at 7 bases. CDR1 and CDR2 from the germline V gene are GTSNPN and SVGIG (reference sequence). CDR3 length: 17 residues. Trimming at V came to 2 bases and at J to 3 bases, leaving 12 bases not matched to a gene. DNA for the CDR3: TGTGCCTGGAGTCTCCGGGACAGCGTACTTTCTAATGAAAAACTGTTTTTT. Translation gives CAWSLRDSVLSNEKLFF.

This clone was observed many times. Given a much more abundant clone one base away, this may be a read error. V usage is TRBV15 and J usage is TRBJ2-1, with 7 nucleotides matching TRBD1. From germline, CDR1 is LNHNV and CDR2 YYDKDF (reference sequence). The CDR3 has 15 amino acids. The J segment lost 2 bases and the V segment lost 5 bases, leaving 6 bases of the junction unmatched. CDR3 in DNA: TGTGCCACCAGCCGTAACAGGGGTGCCTACAATGAGCAGTTCTTC. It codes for CATSRNRGAYNEQFF.

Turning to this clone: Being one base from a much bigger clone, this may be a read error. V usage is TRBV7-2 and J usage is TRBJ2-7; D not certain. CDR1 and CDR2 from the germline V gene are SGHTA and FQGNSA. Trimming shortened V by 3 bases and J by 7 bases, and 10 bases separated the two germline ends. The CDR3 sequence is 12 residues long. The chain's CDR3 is CASSFQVLEQYF. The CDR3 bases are TGTGCCAGCAGCTTCCAAGTGTTAGAGCAGTACTTC.

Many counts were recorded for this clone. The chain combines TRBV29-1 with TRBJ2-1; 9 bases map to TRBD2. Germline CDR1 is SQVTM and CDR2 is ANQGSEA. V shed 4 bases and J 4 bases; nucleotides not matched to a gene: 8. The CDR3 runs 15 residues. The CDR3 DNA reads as TGCAGCGTTGTCGCGGGTAGCGGGAGTTACAATGAGCAGTTCTTC. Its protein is CSVVAGSGSYNEQFF.

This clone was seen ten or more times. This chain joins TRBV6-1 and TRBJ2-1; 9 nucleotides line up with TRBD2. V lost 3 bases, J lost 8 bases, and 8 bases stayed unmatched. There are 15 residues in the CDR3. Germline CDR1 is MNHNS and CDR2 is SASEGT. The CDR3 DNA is TGTGCCAGCAGTGACCCCGGGACTAGCTCATATGAGCAGTTCTTC. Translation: CASSDPGTSSYEQFF.

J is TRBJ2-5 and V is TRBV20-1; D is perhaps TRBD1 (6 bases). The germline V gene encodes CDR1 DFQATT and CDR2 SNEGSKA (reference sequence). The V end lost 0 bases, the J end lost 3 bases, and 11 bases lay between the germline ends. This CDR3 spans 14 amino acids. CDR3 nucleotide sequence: TGCAGTGCTAGAGACGGCAGGGGTAAAGAGACCCAGTACTTC. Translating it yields CSARDGRGKETQYF.

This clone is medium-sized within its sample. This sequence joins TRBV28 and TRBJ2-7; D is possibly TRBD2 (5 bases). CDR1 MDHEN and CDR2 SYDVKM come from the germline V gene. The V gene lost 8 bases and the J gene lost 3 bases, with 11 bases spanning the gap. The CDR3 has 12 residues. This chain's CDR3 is CASSEGFYEQYF. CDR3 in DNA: TGTGCCAGCTCCGAGGGCTTCTACGAGCAGTACTTC.

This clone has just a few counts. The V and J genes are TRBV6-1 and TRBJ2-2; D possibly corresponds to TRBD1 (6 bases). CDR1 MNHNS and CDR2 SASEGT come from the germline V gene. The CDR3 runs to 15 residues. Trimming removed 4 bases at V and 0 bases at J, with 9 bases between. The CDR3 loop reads CASSVEGANTGELFF. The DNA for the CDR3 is TGTGCCAGCAGTGTTGAGGGGGCGAACACCGGGGAGCTGTTTTTT.

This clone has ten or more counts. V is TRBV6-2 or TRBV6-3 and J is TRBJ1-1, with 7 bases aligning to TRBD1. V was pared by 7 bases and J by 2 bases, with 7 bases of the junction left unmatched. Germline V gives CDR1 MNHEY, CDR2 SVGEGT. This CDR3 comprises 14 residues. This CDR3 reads CASTPGGGNTEAFF. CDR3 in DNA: TGTGCCAGCACCCCTGGAGGGGGCAACACTGAAGCTTTCTTT.

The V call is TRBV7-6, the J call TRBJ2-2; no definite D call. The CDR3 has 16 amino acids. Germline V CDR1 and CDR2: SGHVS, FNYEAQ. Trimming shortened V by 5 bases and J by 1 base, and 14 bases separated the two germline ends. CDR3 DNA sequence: TGTGCCAGCAGCCCGAGGACGGGTTGGAACACCGGGGAGCTGTTTTTT. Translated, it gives CASSPRTGWNTGELFF.

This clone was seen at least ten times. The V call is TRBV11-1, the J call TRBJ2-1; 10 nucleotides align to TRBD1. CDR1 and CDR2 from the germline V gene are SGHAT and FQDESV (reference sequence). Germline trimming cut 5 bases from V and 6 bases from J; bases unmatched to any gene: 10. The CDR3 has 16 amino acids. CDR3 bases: TGTGCCAGCAGCCTACAGGGGACAGGGGCGTCCAATGAGCAGTTCTTC. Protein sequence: CASSLQGTGASNEQFF.

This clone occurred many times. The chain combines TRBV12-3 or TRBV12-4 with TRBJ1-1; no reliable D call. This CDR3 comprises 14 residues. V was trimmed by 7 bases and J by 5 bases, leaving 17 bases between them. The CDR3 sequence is CASTTGGGRTEAFF. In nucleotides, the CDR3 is TGTGCCAGCACCACGGGAGGTGGAAGGACTGAAGCTTTCTTT.

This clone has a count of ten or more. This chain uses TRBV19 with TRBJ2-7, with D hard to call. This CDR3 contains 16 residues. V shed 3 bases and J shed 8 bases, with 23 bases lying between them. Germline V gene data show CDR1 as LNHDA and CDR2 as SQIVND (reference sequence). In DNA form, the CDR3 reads TGTGCCAGTAGTATCTCTTACAACCTGATGGCGGTGCAGCAGTACTTC. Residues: CASSISYNLMAVQQYF.

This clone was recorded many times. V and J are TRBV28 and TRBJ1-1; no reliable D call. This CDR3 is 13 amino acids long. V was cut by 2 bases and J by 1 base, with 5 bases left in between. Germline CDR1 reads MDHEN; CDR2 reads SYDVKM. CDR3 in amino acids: CASSLEENTEAFF. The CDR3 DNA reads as TGTGCCAGCAGTTTAGAGGAGAACACTGAAGCTTTCTTT. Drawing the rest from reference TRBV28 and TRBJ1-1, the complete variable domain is DVKVTQSSRYLVKRTGEKVFLECVQDMDHENMFWYRQDPGLGLRLIYFSYDVKMKEKGDIPEGYSVSREKKERFSLILESASTNQTSMYLCASSLEENTEAFFGQGTRLTVV.